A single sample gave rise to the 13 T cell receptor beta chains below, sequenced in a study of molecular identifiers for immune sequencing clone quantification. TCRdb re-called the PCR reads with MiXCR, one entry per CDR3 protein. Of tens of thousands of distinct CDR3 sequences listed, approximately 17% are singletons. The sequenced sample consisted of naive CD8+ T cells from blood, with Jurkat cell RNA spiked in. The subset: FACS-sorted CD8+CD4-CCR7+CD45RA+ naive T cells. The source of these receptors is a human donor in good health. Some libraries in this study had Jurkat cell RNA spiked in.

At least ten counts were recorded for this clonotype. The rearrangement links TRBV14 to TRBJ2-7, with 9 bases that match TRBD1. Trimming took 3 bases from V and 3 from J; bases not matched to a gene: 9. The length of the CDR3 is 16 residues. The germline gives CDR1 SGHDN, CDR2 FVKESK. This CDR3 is CASSHRKGQGVYEQYF. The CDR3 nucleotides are TGTGCCAGCAGCCACCGAAAGGGACAGGGTGTCTACGAGCAGTACTTC.

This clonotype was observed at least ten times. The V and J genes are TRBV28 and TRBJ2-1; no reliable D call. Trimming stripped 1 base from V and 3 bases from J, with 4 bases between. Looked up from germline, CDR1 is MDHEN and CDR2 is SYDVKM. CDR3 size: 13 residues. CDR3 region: CASSLLNYNEQFF. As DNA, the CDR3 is TGTGCCAGCAGTTTATTGAACTACAATGAGCAGTTCTTC.

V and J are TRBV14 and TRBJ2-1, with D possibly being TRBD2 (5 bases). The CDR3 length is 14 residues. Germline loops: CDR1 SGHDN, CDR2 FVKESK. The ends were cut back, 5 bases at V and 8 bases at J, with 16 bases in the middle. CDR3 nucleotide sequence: TGTGCCAGCAGCTTGGACTTCGGCGGCTATGAGCAGTTCTTC. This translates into CASSLDFGGYEQFF.

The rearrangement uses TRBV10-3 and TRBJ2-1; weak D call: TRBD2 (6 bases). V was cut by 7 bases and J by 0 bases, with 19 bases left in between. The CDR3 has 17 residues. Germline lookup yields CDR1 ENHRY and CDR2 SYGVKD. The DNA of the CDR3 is TGTGCCATCACCGTAGCGGCTCCAAAAAGCTCCTACAATGAGCAGTTCTTC. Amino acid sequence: CAITVAAPKSSYNEQFF.

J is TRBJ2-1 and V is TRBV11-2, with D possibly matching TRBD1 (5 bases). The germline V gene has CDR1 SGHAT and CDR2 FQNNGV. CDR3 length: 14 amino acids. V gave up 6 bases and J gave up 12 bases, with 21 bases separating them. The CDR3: CASRLDRSDWAQFF. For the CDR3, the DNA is TGTGCCAGCAGACTCGACAGATCCGACTGGGCGCAGTTCTTC.

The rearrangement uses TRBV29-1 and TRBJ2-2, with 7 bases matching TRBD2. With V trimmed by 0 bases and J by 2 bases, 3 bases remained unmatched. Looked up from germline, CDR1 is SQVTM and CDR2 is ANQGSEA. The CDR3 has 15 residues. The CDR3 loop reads CSVEDWEGNTGELFF. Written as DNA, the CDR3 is TGCAGCGTTGAAGATTGGGAGGGTAACACCGGGGAGCTGTTTTTT.

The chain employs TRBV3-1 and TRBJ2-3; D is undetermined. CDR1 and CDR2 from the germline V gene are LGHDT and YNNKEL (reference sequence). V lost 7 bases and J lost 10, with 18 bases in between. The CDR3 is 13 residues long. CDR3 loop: CASTPPGGVPQYF. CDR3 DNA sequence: TGTGCCAGCACCCCCCCCGGTGGGGTTCCGCAGTATTTT.

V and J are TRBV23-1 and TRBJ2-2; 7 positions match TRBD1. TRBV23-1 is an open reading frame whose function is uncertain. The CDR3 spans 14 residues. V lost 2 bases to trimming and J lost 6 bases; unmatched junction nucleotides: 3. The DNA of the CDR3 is TGCGCCAGCAGTCAACGGGGACAGTCCGGGGAGCTGTTTTTT. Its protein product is CASSQRGQSGELFF.

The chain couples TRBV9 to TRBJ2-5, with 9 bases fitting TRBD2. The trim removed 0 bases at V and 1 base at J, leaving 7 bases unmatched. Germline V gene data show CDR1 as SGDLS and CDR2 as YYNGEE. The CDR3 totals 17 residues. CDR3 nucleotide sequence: TGTGCCAGCAGCGTAGGGTGGGCTAGCGGGATCCAAGAGACCCAGTACTTC. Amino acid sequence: CASSVGWASGIQETQYF. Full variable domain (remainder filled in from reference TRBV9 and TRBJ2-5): DSGVTQTPKHLITATGQRVTLRCSPRSGDLSVYWYQQSLDQGLQFLIQYYNGEERAKGNILERFSAQQFPDLHSELNLSSLELGDSALYFCASSVGWASGIQETQYFGPGTRLLVL.

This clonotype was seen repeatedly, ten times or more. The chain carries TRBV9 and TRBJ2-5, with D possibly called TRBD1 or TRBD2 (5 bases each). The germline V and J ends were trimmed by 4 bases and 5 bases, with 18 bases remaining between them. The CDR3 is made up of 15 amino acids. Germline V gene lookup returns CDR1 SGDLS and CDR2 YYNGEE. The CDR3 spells CASSPPLRDGETQYF. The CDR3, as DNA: TGTGCCAGCAGCCCCCCACTCCGGGACGGGGAGACCCAGTACTTC.

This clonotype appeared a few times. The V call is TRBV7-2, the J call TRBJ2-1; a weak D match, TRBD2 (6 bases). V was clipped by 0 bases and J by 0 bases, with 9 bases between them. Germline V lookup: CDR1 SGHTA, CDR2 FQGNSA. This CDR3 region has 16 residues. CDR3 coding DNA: TGTGCCAGCAGCTTAGCTGGAGGGGACTCCTACAATGAGCAGTTCTTC. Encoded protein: CASSLAGGDSYNEQFF.

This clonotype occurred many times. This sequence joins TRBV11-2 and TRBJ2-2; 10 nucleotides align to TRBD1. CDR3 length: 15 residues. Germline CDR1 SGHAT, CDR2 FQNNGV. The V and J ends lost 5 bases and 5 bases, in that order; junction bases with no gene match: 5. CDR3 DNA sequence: TGTGCCAGCAGCAGGGGACAGGGGATTACCGGGGAGCTGTTTTTT. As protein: CASSRGQGITGELFF.

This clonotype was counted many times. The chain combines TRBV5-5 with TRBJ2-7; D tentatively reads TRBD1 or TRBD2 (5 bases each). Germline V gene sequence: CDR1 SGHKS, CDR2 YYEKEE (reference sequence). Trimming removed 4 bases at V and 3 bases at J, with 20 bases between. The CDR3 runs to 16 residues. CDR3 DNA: TGTGCCAGCAGCACCGAGCTCCGGGACGGAAGCTACGAGCAGTACTTC. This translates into CASSTELRDGSYEQYF.